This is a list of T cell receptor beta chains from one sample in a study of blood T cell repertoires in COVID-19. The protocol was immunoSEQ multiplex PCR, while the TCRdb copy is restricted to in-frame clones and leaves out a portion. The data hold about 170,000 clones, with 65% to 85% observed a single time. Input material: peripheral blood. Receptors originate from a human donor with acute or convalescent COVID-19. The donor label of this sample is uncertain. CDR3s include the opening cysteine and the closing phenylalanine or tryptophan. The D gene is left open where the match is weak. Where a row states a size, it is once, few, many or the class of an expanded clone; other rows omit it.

CDR3 protein: CSVAHYQETQYF; CDR3 DNA: TGCAGCGTTGCCCACTACCAAGAGACCCAGTACTTC; J gene: TRBJ2-5; V gene: TRBV29-1; clone size: NA; D gene: NA; CDR3 length: 12
CDR3 protein: CASSTPGTGVTEQYF; CDR3 DNA: TGTGCCAGCAGTACTCCCGGGACAGGGGTTACCGAGCAGTACTTC; J gene: TRBJ2-7; V gene: TRBV28; clone size: NA; D gene: TRBD1; CDR3 length: 15
CDR3 protein: CASSEPPDRLNEKLFF; CDR3 DNA: TGTGCCAGCAGTGAACCTCCCGACAGACTTAATGAAAAACTGTTTTTT; J gene: TRBJ1-4; V gene: TRBV6-1; clone size: few; D gene: NA; CDR3 length: 16
CDR3 protein: CASSVEQNQPQHF; CDR3 DNA: TGTGCCAGCAGCGTAGAACAGAATCAGCCCCAGCATTTT; J gene: TRBJ1-5; V gene: TRBV9; clone size: NA; D gene: NA; CDR3 length: 13
CDR3 protein: CASSSQGRGHSPLHF; CDR3 DNA: TGTGCCAGCAGTTCCCAAGGCAGGGGCCATTCACCCCTCCACTTT; J gene: TRBJ1-6; V gene: TRBV28; clone size: NA; D gene: NA; CDR3 length: 15
CDR3 protein: CASSFSGTLHGELFF; CDR3 DNA: TGCGCCAGCAGCTTTAGCGGGACCCTCCACGGGGAGCTGTTTTTT; J gene: TRBJ2-2; V gene: TRBV5-1; clone size: NA; D gene: TRBD2; CDR3 length: 15
CDR3 protein: CASSPRAGGGTDTQYF; CDR3 DNA: TGTGCCAGCAGCCCCAGAGCGGGAGGGGGCACAGATACGCAGTATTTT; J gene: TRBJ2-3; V gene: TRBV7-2; clone size: NA; D gene: TRBD2; CDR3 length: 16
CDR3 protein: CASSLAGQGAFAEAFF; CDR3 DNA: TGTGCCAGCAGCTTGGCCGGGCAGGGGGCTTTCGCTGAAGCTTTCTTT; J gene: TRBJ1-1; V gene: TRBV5-4; clone size: once; D gene: TRBD1; CDR3 length: 16
CDR3 protein: CASSLYGGQETQYF; CDR3 DNA: TGTGCCAGCAGTCTGTATGGGGGCCAGGAGACCCAGTACTTC; J gene: TRBJ2-5; V gene: TRBV5-4; clone size: once; D gene: NA; CDR3 length: 14
CDR3 protein: CAWSRQGGSNQPQHF; CDR3 DNA: TGTGCCTGGAGTAGGCAGGGTGGCAGCAATCAGCCCCAGCATTTT; J gene: TRBJ1-5; V gene: TRBV30; clone size: NA; D gene: NA; CDR3 length: 15
CDR3 protein: CASSIGGGLAETQYF; CDR3 DNA: TGTGCCAGTAGTATAGGAGGGGGACTAGCGGAGACCCAGTACTTC; J gene: TRBJ2-5; V gene: TRBV19; clone size: once; D gene: TRBD2; CDR3 length: 15
CDR3 protein: CASSLGLAGGYEQFF; CDR3 DNA: TGTGCCAGCAGCTTAGGACTAGCGGGGGGTTATGAGCAGTTCTTC; J gene: TRBJ2-1; V gene: TRBV11-2; clone size: NA; D gene: TRBD2; CDR3 length: 15
CDR3 protein: CAISDDTPGKAFF; CDR3 DNA: TGTGCCATCAGTGATGACACGCCCGGGAAAGCTTTCTTT; J gene: TRBJ1-1; V gene: TRBV10-3; clone size: NA; D gene: NA; CDR3 length: 13
CDR3 protein: CASSVVANTEAFF; CDR3 DNA: TGTGCCAGCAGCGTAGTGGCGAACACTGAAGCTTTCTTT; J gene: TRBJ1-1; V gene: TRBV9; clone size: NA; D gene: NA; CDR3 length: 13
CDR3 protein: CASSPLSGSGTDTQYF; CDR3 DNA: TGTGCCAGCAGTCCCCTCAGCGGGAGTGGTACAGATACGCAGTATTTT; J gene: TRBJ2-3; V gene: TRBV6-6; clone size: NA; D gene: TRBD2; CDR3 length: 16
CDR3 protein: CASSRPGTGGGYTF; CDR3 DNA: TGTGCCAGCAGTAGACCCGGGACGGGGGGCGGCTACACCTTC; J gene: TRBJ1-2; V gene: TRBV28; clone size: NA; D gene: NA; CDR3 length: 14
CDR3 protein: CASSPLGHSGRATDTQYF; CDR3 DNA: TGTGCCAGTAGTCCCCTGGGCCATAGCGGGAGGGCCACAGATACGCAGTATTTT; J gene: TRBJ2-3; V gene: TRBV19; clone size: NA; D gene: TRBD2; CDR3 length: 18
CDR3 protein: CASSSDSPRNEKLFF; CDR3 DNA: TGTGCCAGCAGCTCGGACAGCCCTCGTAATGAAAAACTGTTTTTT; J gene: TRBJ1-4; V gene: TRBV5-4; clone size: once; D gene: NA; CDR3 length: 15
CDR3 protein: CASSFTGGGDQPQHF; CDR3 DNA: TGCGCCAGCAGCTTTACAGGGGGCGGGGATCAGCCCCAGCATTTT; J gene: TRBJ1-5; V gene: TRBV5-1; clone size: NA; D gene: TRBD1; CDR3 length: 15
CDR3 protein: CASTLAGSSNEQFF; CDR3 DNA: TGTGCCAGCACTTTAGCGGGATCTAGCAATGAGCAGTTCTTC; J gene: TRBJ2-1; V gene: TRBV6-5; clone size: few; D gene: TRBD2; CDR3 length: 14
CDR3 protein: CASSENRGIGANVLTF; CDR3 DNA: TGTGCCAGCAGCGAAAACCGGGGGATTGGGGCCAACGTCCTGACTTTC; J gene: TRBJ2-6; V gene: TRBV5-4; clone size: NA; D gene: NA; CDR3 length: 16
CDR3 protein: CASSLSRTRRQYF; CDR3 DNA: TGTGCCAGCAGCTTATCAAGGACTAGAAGGCAGTATTTT; J gene: TRBJ2-3; V gene: TRBV7-2; clone size: NA; D gene: TRBD2; CDR3 length: 13
CDR3 protein: CASRLEGQGAYGYTF; CDR3 DNA: TGCGCCAGCAGGCTCGAGGGACAGGGGGCTTATGGCTACACCTTC; J gene: TRBJ1-2; V gene: TRBV4-1; clone size: NA; D gene: TRBD1; CDR3 length: 15
CDR3 protein: CASSGEGGRIEQFF; CDR3 DNA: TGTGCCAGCAGTGGAGAAGGCGGGCGGATTGAGCAGTTCTTC; J gene: TRBJ2-1; V gene: TRBV2; clone size: NA; D gene: NA; CDR3 length: 14
CDR3 protein: CASSQGATGGDTQYF; CDR3 DNA: TGCGCCAGCAGCCAAGGGGCAACAGGGGGAGATACGCAGTATTTT; J gene: TRBJ2-3; V gene: TRBV4-1; clone size: NA; D gene: TRBD1; CDR3 length: 15
CDR3 protein: CASERGGQGYGYTF; CDR3 DNA: TGTGCCAGTGAACGAGGGGGACAGGGGTATGGCTACACCTTC; J gene: TRBJ1-2; V gene: TRBV19; clone size: NA; D gene: TRBD1; CDR3 length: 14
CDR3 protein: CASSQVAGSSYEQYF; CDR3 DNA: TGTGCCAGCAGCCAAGTAGCGGGCAGCTCCTACGAGCAGTACTTC; J gene: TRBJ2-7; V gene: TRBV3-1/TRBV3-2; clone size: NA; D gene: TRBD2; CDR3 length: 15
CDR3 protein: CASSFTRGGNEKLFF; CDR3 DNA: TGCGCCAGCAGCTTTACCAGGGGTGGTAATGAAAAACTGTTTTTT; J gene: TRBJ1-4; V gene: TRBV5-1; clone size: NA; D gene: NA; CDR3 length: 15
CDR3 protein: CASSYEREKQYF; CDR3 DNA: TGCGCCAGCAGCTATGAGCGGGAGAAGCAGTACTTC; J gene: TRBJ2-7; V gene: TRBV5-1; clone size: NA; D gene: TRBD2; CDR3 length: 12
CDR3 protein: CASSPARFGEQFF; CDR3 DNA: TGTGCCAGCAGTCCCGCCCGGTTCGGTGAGCAGTTCTTC; J gene: TRBJ2-1; V gene: TRBV6-5; clone size: NA; D gene: NA; CDR3 length: 13
CDR3 protein: CASSLDAYGYGYTF; CDR3 DNA: TGCGCCAGCAGCTTGGATGCGTATGGCTATGGCTACACCTTC; J gene: TRBJ1-2; V gene: TRBV5-1; clone size: NA; D gene: NA; CDR3 length: 14
CDR3 protein: CAWDRGGPGGIEQYF; CDR3 DNA: TGTGCCTGGGACAGAGGGGGCCCCGGCGGAATCGAGCAGTACTTC; J gene: TRBJ2-7; V gene: TRBV30; clone size: NA; D gene: TRBD1; CDR3 length: 15
CDR3 protein: CASRGQGGRSDGYTF; CDR3 DNA: TGTGCCAGTAGAGGACAGGGTGGTAGAAGCGATGGCTACACCTTC; J gene: TRBJ1-2; V gene: TRBV19; clone size: NA; D gene: TRBD1; CDR3 length: 15
CDR3 protein: CASSPPGLGLENEQYF; CDR3 DNA: TGTGCCAGCTCACCACCTGGACTGGGACTAGAAAACGAGCAGTACTTC; J gene: TRBJ2-7; V gene: TRBV18; clone size: NA; D gene: TRBD2; CDR3 length: 16
CDR3 protein: CASSLMGTGGRTQQYF; CDR3 DNA: TGTGCCAGCAGCTTAATGGGGACAGGGGGCCGTACGCAGCAGTACTTC; J gene: TRBJ2-7; V gene: TRBV11-2; clone size: NA; D gene: TRBD1; CDR3 length: 16
CDR3 protein: CASSSPRGASINEQFF; CDR3 DNA: TGTGCCAGCAGCTCCCCGCGGGGCGCAAGTATCAATGAGCAGTTCTTC; J gene: TRBJ2-1; V gene: TRBV7-2; clone size: NA; D gene: NA; CDR3 length: 16
CDR3 protein: CASSYQGSSGANVLTF; CDR3 DNA: TGTGCCAGCAGTTACCAGGGTAGCTCTGGGGCCAACGTCCTGACTTTC; J gene: TRBJ2-6; V gene: TRBV6-5; clone size: NA; D gene: NA; CDR3 length: 16
CDR3 protein: CSVPTGYYGYTF; CDR3 DNA: TGCAGCGTTCCGACAGGGTACTATGGCTACACCTTC; J gene: TRBJ1-2; V gene: TRBV29-1; clone size: NA; D gene: TRBD1; CDR3 length: 12
CDR3 protein: CAINGGGTGELFF; CDR3 DNA: TGTGCCATCAACGGGGGAGGTACCGGGGAGCTGTTTTTT; J gene: TRBJ2-2; V gene: TRBV10-3; clone size: NA; D gene: NA; CDR3 length: 13
CDR3 protein: CASSNDRALGELFF; CDR3 DNA: TGTGCCAGCAGTAACGACAGGGCCCTCGGGGAGCTGTTTTTT; J gene: TRBJ2-2; V gene: TRBV6-5; clone size: NA; D gene: TRBD1; CDR3 length: 14
CDR3 protein: CASTSTAGANVLTF; CDR3 DNA: TGTGCCAGCACCTCGACAGCTGGGGCCAACGTCCTGACTTTC; J gene: TRBJ2-6; V gene: TRBV6-5; clone size: NA; D gene: NA; CDR3 length: 14
CDR3 protein: CASSLSGRIDTEAFF; CDR3 DNA: TGTGCCAGCAGCTTGAGCGGCAGGATAGACACTGAAGCTTTCTTT; J gene: TRBJ1-1; V gene: TRBV5-4; clone size: NA; D gene: NA; CDR3 length: 15
CDR3 protein: CASSVEGAGAGELFF; CDR3 DNA: TGTGCCAGCAGCGTAGAGGGAGCGGGAGCCGGGGAGCTGTTTTTT; J gene: TRBJ2-2; V gene: TRBV9; clone size: NA; D gene: TRBD2; CDR3 length: 15
CDR3 protein: CASARGETQYF; CDR3 DNA: TGTGCCAGCGCCCGGGGAGAGACCCAGTACTTC; J gene: TRBJ2-5; V gene: TRBV11-3; clone size: NA; D gene: NA; CDR3 length: 11